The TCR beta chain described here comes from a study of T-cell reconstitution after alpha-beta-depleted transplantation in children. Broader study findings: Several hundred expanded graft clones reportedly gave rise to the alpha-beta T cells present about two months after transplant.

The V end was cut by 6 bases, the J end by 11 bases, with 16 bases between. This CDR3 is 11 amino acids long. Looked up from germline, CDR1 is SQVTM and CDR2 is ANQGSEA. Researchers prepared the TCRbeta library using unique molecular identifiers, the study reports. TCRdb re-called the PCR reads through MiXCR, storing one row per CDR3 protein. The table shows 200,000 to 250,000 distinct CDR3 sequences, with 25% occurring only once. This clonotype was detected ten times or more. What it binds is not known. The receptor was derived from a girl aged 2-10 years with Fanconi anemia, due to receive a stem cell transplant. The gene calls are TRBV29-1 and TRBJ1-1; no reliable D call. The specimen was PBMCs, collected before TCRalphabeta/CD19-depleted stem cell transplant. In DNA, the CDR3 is TGCAGCGTCGCGCAAGGGAGGGAGGCTTTCTTT. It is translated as CSVAQGREAFF. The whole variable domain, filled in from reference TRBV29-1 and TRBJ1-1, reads SAVISQKPSRDICQRGTSLTIQCQVDSQVTMMFWYRQQPGQSLTLIATANQGSEATYESGFVIDKFPISRPNLTFSTLTVSNMSPEDSSIYLCSVAQGREAFFGQGTRLTVV.